This T cell receptor (beta chain) was retrieved from a study of shared clonotypes between healthy human individuals. Only a few counts were recorded for this clone. With 6 bases clipped from V and 2 bases from J, the junction kept 9 bases outside the gene matches. Germline CDR1 is LNHDA and CDR2 is SQIVND (reference sequence). CDR3 size: 16 residues. Clones were read by immunoSEQ multiplex PCR, and TCRdb kept only the in-frame ones, dropping some. The sample lists almost 750,000 clones, 55% to 75% occurring once. This sequence was found in a woman younger than 45 in good health. Sequencing input: memory CD4+ T cells sorted from blood. Sample subset: CD45RA-negative fraction. The J gene is TRBJ1-5, the V gene TRBV19, with 8 bases identical to TRBD1. The CDR3 reads CASRTGQGRGNQPQHF. CDR3 DNA sequence: TGTGCCAGTAGAACCGGACAGGGCCGGGGCAATCAGCCCCAGCATTTT.